These 22 T cell receptor beta chains share one sample of origin, sequenced in a study of response to subunit inactivated influenza vaccine (dated by TCRdb to 2016 to 2019). Libraries were made using RT-PCR. Sequencing used an Illumina HiSeq 2500. TCRdb cleaned the public reads at Q25 with fastp, built clones with MiXCR and kept in-frame beta chains. Rows with one shared CDR3 protein collapse into an entry with the most common genes and DNA. The sample data list 200,000 to 300,000 distinct CDR3 sequences, and 12% of these were observed just once. The ten largest clones represent approximately 8.3% of the sample. This specimen consisted of non-naive T cells sorted from PBMCs, obtained about 14 days before vaccination. What the cell subset or site label conveys for this sample: memory T cell fraction. The receptors were gathered from a man in his forties or fifties who received an inactivated influenza vaccine. Donor details come from another sample of the same person, matched by shared clones.

A note on this clonotype: This could be a read error, since a much larger clone is one nucleotide away. The gene calls are TRBV29-1 and TRBJ1-2; TRBD1 aligns across 7 bases. This CDR3 has 12 amino acids. V gave up 6 bases and J gave up 8 bases; unmatched junction bases: 9. Germline loops: CDR1 SQVTM, CDR2 ANQGSEA. The CDR3 DNA reads TGCAGCGTGACGGGGACAGTAAGAGGCTACACCTTC. Residues: CSVTGTVRGYTF.

Worth noting for this clonotype: This may come from a read error, since a much larger clone is one base off. The chain couples TRBV4-3 to TRBJ1-1; tentative D call: TRBD1 (5 bases). The length of the CDR3 is 17 residues. CDR1 and CDR2 from the germline V gene are LGHNA and YSLEER. CDR3 sequence: CASSHRLTGGSNTDAFF. In DNA form, the CDR3 reads TGCGCCAGCAGCCATCGTCTAACAGGTGGTTCGAACACTGATGCTTTCTTT.

Ten or more counts support this clonotype. The genes are TRBV27 and TRBJ2-5, with D tentatively TRBD2 (6 bases). The V and J ends lost 3 bases and 5 bases respectively, with 13 bases between them. The CDR3 is 14 amino acids. CDR1 is MNHEY and CDR2 is SMNVEV in the germline V gene (reference sequence). The CDR3 region is CASSFSRGLETQYF. The CDR3 nucleotides are TGTGCCAGCAGTTTTTCGCGGGGCCTGGAGACCCAGTACTTC.

V is TRBV9 and J is TRBJ1-4; unclear D gene. This CDR3 has 15 residues. V was pared by 0 bases and J by 8 bases, with 14 bases between. Germline loops: CDR1 SGDLS, CDR2 YYNGEE. The CDR3 nucleotides read TGTGCCAGCAGCGTAGCTAGTGGAGTGAGCGAAAAACTGTTTTTT. It encodes CASSVASGVSEKLFF.

This clonotype has more than one count but fewer than ten. V usage is TRBV7-6 and J usage is TRBJ1-4; D is perhaps TRBD1 (6 bases). The V gene lost 4 bases and the J gene lost 6 bases, with 9 bases spanning the gap. From germline, CDR1 is SGHVS and CDR2 FNYEAQ. The CDR3 extends over 13 amino acids. The CDR3 region is CASSWQGYEKLFF. The CDR3 bases are TGTGCCAGCAGCTGGCAGGGGTATGAAAAACTGTTTTTT. The full variable domain, rest sourced from reference TRBV7-6 and TRBJ1-4, is GAGVSQSPRYKVTKRGQDVALRCDPISGHVSLYWYRQALGQGPEFLTYFNYEAQQDKSGLPNDRFSAERPEGSISTLTIQRTEQRDSAMYRCASSWQGYEKLFFGSGTQLSVL.

This clonotype showed up many times. This chain links TRBV6-2 or TRBV6-3 with TRBJ1-6; the D gene is possibly TRBD1 (6 bases). Germline V gives CDR1 MNHEY, CDR2 SVGEGT. V lost 8 bases and J 8 bases, leaving 13 bases between the germline ends. The CDR3 is 13 residues long. The CDR3 spells CASLDSQYSPLHF. The CDR3 bases are TGTGCCAGCTTGGACAGCCAATATTCACCCCTCCACTTT.

This clonotype showed up many times. The V gene is TRBV5-1, the J gene TRBJ1-6, with 10 bases lining up with TRBD1. This CDR3 region has 14 residues. Germline V lookup: CDR1 SGHRS, CDR2 YFSETQ. After removal of 0 bases from V and 15 bases from J, the junction contained 6 bases not matched to a gene. CDR3 nucleotide sequence: TGCGCCAGCAGCTTGGCCCCGGACAGGGGGGTCCTCCACTTT. Its translation is CASSLAPDRGVLHF.

The rearrangement uses TRBV19 and TRBJ1-5; TRBD1 might be the D (6 bases). This CDR3 is built from 16 residues. The V gene lost 2 bases and the J gene lost 0 bases, with 11 bases spanning the gap. Germline V gene lookup returns CDR1 LNHDA and CDR2 SQIVND (reference sequence). The CDR3 region is CASSITTGDSNQPQHF. The CDR3 DNA is TGTGCCAGTAGTATAACGACAGGAGATAGCAATCAGCCCCAGCATTTT.

This clonotype has a handful of counts. The V gene is TRBV15, the J gene TRBJ2-7; unclear D gene. The V and J ends lost 3 bases and 7 bases respectively, with 10 bases between them. The CDR3 runs 12 residues. Germline V lookup: CDR1 LNHNV, CDR2 YYDKDF (reference sequence). The CDR3, as DNA: TGTGCCACCAGCAGGCCAGAGGCAGAGCAGTACTTC. This gives the protein CATSRPEAEQYF.

This clonotype appeared a few times. The CDR3 DNA is TGTGCCAGCAGCCAAGCGTTACTACGAGGGGAGCTGTTTTTT. As protein: CASSQALLRGELFF. V is TRBV3-1 and J is TRBJ2-2; D not certain. Trimming cost V 1 base and J 8 bases, with 11 bases left between them. Germline-derived CDR1 and CDR2 are LGHDT and YNNKEL (reference sequence). The length of the CDR3 is 14 residues.

This clonotype was counted a few times. V gene TRBV7-9 combines with J gene TRBJ2-1; 8 bases match TRBD2. V gave up 2 bases and J gave up 5 bases; unmatched junction bases: 8. Germline V gene sequence: CDR1 SEHNR, CDR2 FQNEAQ (reference sequence). CDR3 length: 16 amino acids. CDR3 region: CASSLRAGVVHNEQFF. The CDR3 coding sequence is TGTGCCAGCAGCTTAAGAGCGGGAGTGGTCCACAATGAGCAGTTCTTC.

Only a few counts were recorded for this clonotype. Germline is not matched at one junction end, which may reflect a read error. The rearrangement uses TRBV7-9 and TRBJ2-3; D is ambiguous. CDR1 is SEHNR, CDR2 FQNEAQ, per germline (reference sequence). CDR3 length equals 14 residues. The CDR3 region is CASSLAQSTDTQYF. The CDR3 coding sequence is TGTGCCAGCAGCTTAGCCCAGAGCACTGATACGCAGTATTTT.

This clonotype was detected ten times or more. V is TRBV5-1 and J is TRBJ2-7; 8 positions agree with TRBD2. Germline assignment: CDR1 SGHRS and CDR2 YFSETQ. The CDR3 runs 16 residues. V lost 1 base and J lost 2; bases outside the gene matches: 8. CDR3 sequence reads: CASSLFSPGGPYEQYF. CDR3 DNA: TGCGCCAGCAGCTTGTTTTCCCCGGGAGGGCCCTACGAGCAGTACTTC.

This clonotype was seen a handful of times. This chain connects TRBV5-1 to TRBJ2-1; TRBD2 agrees at 8 bases. The ends lost 6 bases at V and 2 bases at J; junction bases unmatched: 4. Germline V CDR1 and CDR2: SGHRS, YFSETQ. This CDR3 is 14 amino acids long. CDR3 in DNA: TGCGCCAGCACCGGGGGGGACCCCTACAATGAGCAGTTCTTC. It specifies CASTGGDPYNEQFF.

This clonotype was picked up many times. The rearrangement links TRBV9 to TRBJ1-1; D unresolved. This CDR3 has 11 amino acids. Germline V gene data show CDR1 as SGDLS and CDR2 as YYNGEE. The V end was cut by 0 bases, the J end by 6 bases, with 3 bases between. CDR3 region: CASSVGSEAFF. The CDR3 nucleotides read TGTGCCAGCAGCGTAGGCTCTGAAGCTTTCTTT.

The chain is built from TRBV20-1 and TRBJ2-5; 10 bases align to TRBD2. After removal of 6 bases from V and 8 bases from J, the junction contained 6 bases not matched to a gene. The CDR3 is made up of 12 amino acids. Per germline, CDR1 DFQATT and CDR2 SNEGSKA (reference sequence). The CDR3 coding sequence is TGCAGTGCGGGTGTAGCGGGGGGTACCCAGTACTTC. Its protein is CSAGVAGGTQYF.

This clonotype was counted at least ten times. This chain links TRBV28 with TRBJ2-3, with TRBD2 identical over 14 bases. CDR1 is MDHEN and CDR2 is SYDVKM in the germline V gene. This CDR3 spans 17 amino acids. The trim removed 4 bases at V and 5 bases at J, leaving 8 bases unmatched. CDR3 bases: TGTGCCAGCAGTTCAAGAGGACTAGCGGGAGGTGAAGATACGCAGTATTTT. Amino acids: CASSSRGLAGGEDTQYF.

This clonotype was recorded a few times. The CDR3 protein is CASSEGTGGNEQFF. The CDR3 region has the DNA TGCGCCAGCAGCGAAGGGACAGGGGGGAATGAGCAGTTCTTC. The chain carries TRBV5-1 and TRBJ2-1, with 11 bases matching TRBD1. The CDR3 is 14 amino acids. V trimming: 4 bases; J trimming: 7 bases; junction bases outside the gene matches: 4. Germline V gene sequence: CDR1 SGHRS, CDR2 YFSETQ.

At least ten counts were recorded for this clonotype. J is TRBJ1-2 and V is TRBV9; D call uncertain. CDR1 and CDR2 (germline): SGDLS, YYNGEE. This CDR3 spans 15 amino acids. V was pared by 3 bases and J by 2 bases, with 14 bases between. The CDR3 region is CASSAPGSWNYGYTF. The CDR3 nucleotides read TGTGCCAGCAGCGCACCGGGAAGCTGGAACTATGGCTACACCTTC.

This clonotype was observed a handful of times. The V and J genes are TRBV12-3 or TRBV12-4 and TRBJ1-5; no reliable D call. The V end lost 3 bases, the J end lost 8 bases, and 11 bases lay between the germline ends. The CDR3 spans 13 residues. CDR3 sequence (DNA): TGTGCCAGCAGTTTCATGGAATCGAAGCCCCAGCATTTT. Residues: CASSFMESKPQHF.

A few counts support this clonotype. The gene calls are TRBV10-3 and TRBJ2-7; 7 positions agree with TRBD1. CDR1 is ENHRY and CDR2 is SYGVKD in the germline V gene. V was pared by 7 bases and J by 1 base, with 7 bases of the junction left unmatched. The CDR3 is 14 amino acids. CDR3 sequence (DNA): TGTGCCATCAATCCAGGACAGGAATCCTACGAGCAGTACTTC. Residues: CAINPGQESYEQYF.

This clonotype was observed at least ten times. This rearrangement joins TRBV28 to TRBJ1-1, with D possibly being TRBD1 (6 bases). The V and J ends lost 3 bases and 4 bases respectively, with 12 bases between them. Germline V lookup: CDR1 MDHEN, CDR2 SYDVKM. This CDR3 has 14 residues. The CDR3 is CASSFYGGPTEAFF. CDR3 nucleotides: TGTGCCAGCAGTTTTTATGGGGGGCCCACTGAAGCTTTCTTT.